This section outlines one T cell receptor (beta chain) sequence together with its context. The protocol was immunoSEQ multiplex PCR, while the TCRdb copy is restricted to in-frame clones and leaves out a portion. The sample has 100,000 or so clones, approximately 92% seen once; the top ten hold 3.4%. The data were obtained in a study of OX40 agonist ivuxolimab in advanced cancers. Study in general: Ivuxolimab, which is an agonistic anti-OX40 (CD134) antibody, was administered to the patients.

At baseline, cycle 4 day 1, and cycle 7 day 1, blood was sampled. The CDR3 extends over 14 amino acids. Germline assignment: CDR1 PRHDT and CDR2 FYEKMQ (reference sequence). V was trimmed by 1 base and J by 0 bases, leaving 6 bases between them. The sequence was obtained from an adult with an advanced solid tumor such as melanoma, head and neck, liver or kidney cancer. Here the sequenced sample was CD4+ or CD8+ T cells sorted from blood, taken in a trial of the OX40 agonist ivuxolimab. The chain combines TRBV13 with TRBJ1-1; D remains unclear. The CDR3 protein is CASSLVSVNTEAFF. As DNA, the CDR3 is TGTGCCAGCAGCTTAGTATCAGTGAACACTGAAGCTTTCTTT.